These T cell receptor beta chains were read from a single sample in a study of T cell responses to AZD1222 COVID-19 vaccine. The repertoire was sequenced with immunoSEQ multiplex PCR; TCRdb's copy has only in-frame clones and lacks some. This table holds about 120,000 clones, roughly 89% found once. Sequenced here: peripheral blood, sampled on day 0 of AZD1222 vaccination. These receptors originate from an adult in good health. Both conserved end residues are trimmed from each CDR3.

>TRBV9
ASSVGGRAQDEKLF
>TRBV30
AWNYRDGQPQH
>TRBV7-8
ASSPTTAGGYT
>TRBV12-3/TRBV12-4
ASSLGRDTQY
>TRBV28
ASSFLQGAGGTEAF
>TRBV28
ASTRGGGLINEQF
>TRBV6-5
ASSYSGLNTEAF
>TRBV10-2
ASSENGLLNEAF
>TRBV12-3/TRBV12-4
ASSLADTQY
>TRBV10-2
ASRRRDYTEAF
>TRBV5-1
ASSLGVMEGETQH
>TRBV5-1
ASSFQTGDLNYGYT
>TRBV9
ASSVGGGNYGYT
>TRBV28
AIGRVGQY
>TRBV3-1/TRBV3-2
ASSQAGVPYEQY
>TRBV15
ATSRALGNTEAF
>TRBV30
AWSGLGRDYGYT
>TRBV15
ATRGGADKPYEQY
>TRBV15
ATSRSEIQPQH
>TRBV21-1
ASSKDRMNTEAF
>TRBV11-2
ASSFPQGTEAF
>TRBV12-3/TRBV12-4
ASGPGTSYEQY
>TRBV9
ASSVSAQKLETQY
>TRBV29-1
SVIDSGTGLSNTEAF
>TRBV5-6
ASSPGTNEQF
>TRBV19
ASSVGMWGEELPQH
>TRBV6-5
ASREGVSQPQH
>TRBV27
ASGESGPREKLF
>TRBV19
ASRISDSYGYT
>TRBV5-5
ASSFGPGTGNQETQY
>TRBV19
ASSIGEVYNQPQH
>TRBV5-1
ASSYRQGGSPLH
>TRBV11-2
ASSSRPGLSGGGNTIY
>TRBV7-9
ASSLGPGHKETQY
>TRBV7-3
ASSRDGDTGELF
>TRBV20-1
SAFKDEQF
>TRBV30
AWSVQGSYGYT
>TRBV19
ASRTTGASNYGYT
>TRBV27
ASSFAGSISSYEQY
>TRBV9
ASSVDATYGYT
>TRBV5-4
ASSREDRGTEAF
>TRBV28
ASIRDPPNYGYT
>TRBV11-2
ASSASGGRAIKEKLF
>TRBV27
ASSLSRYSNQPQH
>TRBV27
ASSSPTDGIYEQY
>TRBV12-3/TRBV12-4
ASSLSSYGYT
>TRBV9
ASSVALNTEAF
>TRBV10-1
ARGEQPANYGYT
>TRBV30
AWSVRKYEKLF
>TRBV9
ASSARGGASGFTTETQY
>TRBV15
ATSRQTGTNYGYT
>TRBV7-6
ASSTQGASQETQY
>TRBV2
ASCGTGGNEQF
>TRBV5-1
ASSLSSDYGYT
>TRBV5-4
ASRPDPNTEAF
>TRBV9
ASSVDWLTGELF
>TRBV21-1
ASSTPGPPDTGELF
>TRBV29-1
SGHSSSSTDTQY
>TRBV10-3
AISERDSFGNEQF
>TRBV2
ASASGTGPYGYT